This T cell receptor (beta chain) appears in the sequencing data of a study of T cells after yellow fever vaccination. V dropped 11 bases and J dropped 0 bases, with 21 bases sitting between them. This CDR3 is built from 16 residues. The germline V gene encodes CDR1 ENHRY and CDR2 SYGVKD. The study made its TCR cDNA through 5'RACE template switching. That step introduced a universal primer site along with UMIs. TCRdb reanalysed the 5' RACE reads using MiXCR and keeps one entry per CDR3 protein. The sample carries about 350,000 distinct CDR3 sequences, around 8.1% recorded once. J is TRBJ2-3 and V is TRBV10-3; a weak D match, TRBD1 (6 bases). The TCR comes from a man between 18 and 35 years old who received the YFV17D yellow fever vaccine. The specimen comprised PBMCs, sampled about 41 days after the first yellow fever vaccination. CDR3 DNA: TGTGCCGCCTGGGAAGGGGGATCATTGAGCACAGATACGCAGTATTTT. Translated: CAAWEGGSLSTDTQYF.